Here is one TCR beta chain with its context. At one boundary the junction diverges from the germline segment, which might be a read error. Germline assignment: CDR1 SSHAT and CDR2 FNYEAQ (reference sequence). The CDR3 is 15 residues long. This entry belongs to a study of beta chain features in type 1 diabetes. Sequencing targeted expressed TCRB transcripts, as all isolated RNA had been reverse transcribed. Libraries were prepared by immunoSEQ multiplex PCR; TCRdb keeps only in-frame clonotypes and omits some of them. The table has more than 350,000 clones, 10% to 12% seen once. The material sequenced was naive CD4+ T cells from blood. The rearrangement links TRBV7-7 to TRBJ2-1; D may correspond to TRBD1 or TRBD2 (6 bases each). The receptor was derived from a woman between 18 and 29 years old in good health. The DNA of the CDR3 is TGTGCTAGCAGCCTTAGCGGAGGGACAATCAATGAGCAGTTCTTC. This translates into CASSLSGGTINEQFF.